The 15 T cell receptor beta chains listed next were all sequenced from one sample in a study of Ad26.COV2.S vaccination and SARS-CoV-2 variants. Profiled with immunoSEQ multiplex PCR; TCRdb holds only in-frame clones, not every one. This sample has approximately 340,000 clones, with around 92% found just once. Sequences were derived from peripheral blood, sampled after recovery from COVID-19. These receptor sequences come from a human donor who had recovered from COVID-19.

The V and J genes are TRBV7-3 and TRBJ1-6; 9 bases fit TRBD1. CDR1 and CDR2 from the germline V gene are SGHTA and FQGTGA. The CDR3 is made up of 14 amino acids. V lost 3 bases and J lost 10; bases outside the gene matches: 4. The CDR3 sequence: CASSLDRGWSPLHF. CDR3 coding DNA: TGTGCCAGCAGCTTGGACAGGGGTTGGTCACCCCTCCACTTT.

The chain recombines TRBV28 with TRBJ2-7, with D perhaps being TRBD1 or TRBD2 (5 bases each). The CDR3 runs 16 residues. Germline assignment: CDR1 MDHEN and CDR2 SYDVKM. Trimming took 2 bases from V and 2 from J, leaving 16 bases between them. The CDR3 DNA reads TGTGCCAGCAGTTTAATCGGGGCGACCATTGCCTACGAGCAGTACTTC. Translated: CASSLIGATIAYEQYF.

The gene calls are TRBV2 and TRBJ1-6; 8 nucleotides align to TRBD1. CDR1 and CDR2 from the germline V gene are SNHLY and FYNNEI. V dropped 4 bases and J dropped 2; count of bases not matched to a gene: 1. CDR3 length equals 15 residues. The CDR3 here is CASSAGGPYNSPLHF. CDR3 nucleotides: TGTGCCAGCAGTGCAGGGGGCCCCTATAATTCACCCCTCCACTTT.

The V call is TRBV7-9, the J call TRBJ1-3, with 8 bases lining up with TRBD1. V lost 5 bases and J lost 2; bases outside the gene matches: 5. Germline CDR1 SEHNR, CDR2 FQNEAQ (reference sequence). The CDR3 loop spans 15 amino acids. CDR3 sequence (DNA): TGTGCCAGCAGCATGACAGGGGCGCCTGGAAACACCATATATTTT. Amino acids: CASSMTGAPGNTIYF.

The CDR3 nucleotides are TGTGCCAGCAGCAGGCGGGACAGGGTGAAGAACACTGAAGCTTTCTTT. It encodes CASSRRDRVKNTEAFF. J is TRBJ1-1 and V is TRBV7-8, with 9 bases aligning to TRBD1. The CDR3 totals 16 residues. Trimming took 5 bases from V and 1 from J; bases not matched to a gene: 8. CDR1 is SGHVS, CDR2 FQNEAQ, per germline.

This CDR3 reads CASSPGALGVRETQYF. For the CDR3, the DNA is TGTGCCAGCAGCCCGGGGGCGTTGGGTGTAAGGGAGACCCAGTACTTC. This rearrangement joins TRBV5-8 to TRBJ2-5; the D gene could be TRBD1 or TRBD2 (6 bases each). CDR1 is SGHTS, CDR2 YDEGEE, per germline. The CDR3 sequence is 16 residues long. V was trimmed by 4 bases and J by 5 bases, leaving 21 bases between them.

The chain is built from TRBV7-9 and TRBJ1-2; tentatively, D is TRBD1 (5 bases). The CDR3 runs to 12 residues. Germline CDR1 and CDR2: SEHNR and FQNEAQ (reference sequence). V shed 7 bases and J shed 5 bases, with 11 bases lying between them. The CDR3 DNA sequence: TGTGCCAGCACGTCTGGGGGTTATGGCTACACCTTC. Protein product: CASTSGGYGYTF.

The table lists this clone with a few counts. This chain uses TRBV25-1 with TRBJ2-2, with D hard to call. This CDR3 region has 12 residues. Trimming left V 5 bases short and J 6 bases short, with 7 bases between. The germline V gene has CDR1 MGHDK and CDR2 SYGVNS. CDR3 sequence (DNA): TGTGCCAGCAGTTGGATCGCCGGGGAGCTGTTTTTT. It encodes CASSWIAGELFF.

J is TRBJ2-7 and V is TRBV29-1, with 11 bases identical to TRBD1. The V and J ends lost 6 bases and 5 bases, in that order; junction bases with no gene match: 6. The CDR3 is 13 amino acids. CDR1 is SQVTM, CDR2 ANQGSEA, per germline. This chain's CDR3 is CSVSRTGGNEQYF. Written as DNA, the CDR3 is TGCAGCGTCAGTCGGACAGGGGGCAACGAGCAGTACTTC.

The rearrangement links TRBV6-6 to TRBJ1-1, with D unresolved. Germline V lookup: CDR1 MNHNY, CDR2 SVGAGI (reference sequence). V lost 5 bases and J lost 4, with 11 bases in between. This CDR3 comprises 13 residues. CDR3 residues: CASSNFSPTEAFF. The CDR3 DNA is TGTGCCAGCAGTAACTTTAGCCCCACTGAAGCTTTCTTT.

J is TRBJ1-2 and V is TRBV19, with unresolved D. Germline values: CDR1 LNHDA, CDR2 SQIVND (reference sequence). This CDR3 is built from 13 residues. V lost 3 bases to trimming and J lost 4 bases, with 9 bases between them. This CDR3 is CASSMGQTYGYTF. The CDR3 DNA sequence: TGTGCCAGTAGTATGGGCCAGACCTATGGCTACACCTTC. Filled out from reference TRBV19 and TRBJ1-2, the complete variable domain reads DGGITQSPKYLFRKEGQNVTLSCEQNLNHDAMYWYRQDPGQGLRLIYYSQIVNDFQKGDIAEGYSVSREKKESFPLTVTSAQKNPTAFYLCASSMGQTYGYTFGSGTRLTVV.

V gene TRBV5-1 combines with J gene TRBJ2-2; D remains unclear. The V gene's germline CDR1 is SGHRS and CDR2 YFSETQ. The CDR3 is made up of 17 amino acids. The V and J ends lost 1 base and 0 bases respectively, with 13 bases between them. The CDR3 nucleotides are TGCGCCAGCAGCTTGAGGGTCGCCAACCCGAACACCGGGGAGCTGTTTTTT. This translates into CASSLRVANPNTGELFF.

The chain has TRBV5-3 and TRBJ1-2, with D maybe TRBD1 (5 bases). TRBV5-3 belongs to the ORF category, with a function that is uncertain. Trimming took 2 bases from V and 4 from J, leaving 15 bases between them. The CDR3 loop spans 15 amino acids. The CDR3 is CARSLGERAIYGYTF. The DNA for the CDR3 is TGTGCCAGAAGCTTAGGGGAACGGGCGATCTATGGCTACACCTTC.

This chain joins TRBV27 and TRBJ2-6; D is undetermined. The CDR3 sequence is 16 residues long. Germline V lookup: CDR1 MNHEY, CDR2 SMNVEV (reference sequence). Trimming left V 0 bases short and J 0 bases short, with 6 bases between. The CDR3 DNA follows: TGTGCCAGCAGTTTATCGGGCGGCTCTGGGGCCAACGTCCTGACTTTC. This encodes CASSLSGGSGANVLTF.

The chain uses TRBV10-2 and TRBJ2-1; TRBD2 aligns across 8 bases. CDR1 is WSHSY and CDR2 is SAAADI in the germline V gene. This CDR3 is 14 amino acids long. J gave up 9 bases and V 3 bases, and 7 bases lay outside the gene matches. CDR3 sequence: CASSDPGGVVEQFF. The CDR3 nucleotides read TGCGCCAGCAGTGACCCCGGGGGGGTGGTTGAGCAGTTCTTC.